The TCR beta chain under discussion was sequenced for a study of T cells after yellow fever vaccination. Overall study: Each low-cell-number fraction was prepared by means of SMART-Seq v4 Ultra Low Input.

This clonotype was observed a few times. Its antigen is still unknown. Germline V lookup: CDR1 LGHDT, CDR2 YNNKEL (reference sequence). V lost 5 bases to trimming and J lost 4 bases, with 9 bases between them. This CDR3 is built from 13 residues. Whole-study findings and limits: The CD4 compartment and the CD8 compartment contained a small share of clonotypes in common. A secondary response was less intense yet reached its peak sooner, at day 5 versus 15.

Production of TCR cDNA was by 5'RACE template switching, which also added a universal primer site and UMIs. From the 5' RACE reads, TCRdb called clonotypes with MiXCR, one entry per CDR3 protein. This table holds fewer than 500,000 distinct CDR3 sequences, 15% to 20% found once. V gene TRBV3-1 combines with J gene TRBJ1-5; a possible D gene is TRBD1 (6 bases). The clonotype comes from a man younger than 30 who received the YFV17D yellow fever vaccine. Specimen: PBMCs, collected before the yellow fever booster vaccination. CDR3 protein: CASSGGANQPQHF. CDR3 nucleotide sequence: TGTGCCAGCAGCGGGGGGGCAAATCAGCCCCAGCATTTT.